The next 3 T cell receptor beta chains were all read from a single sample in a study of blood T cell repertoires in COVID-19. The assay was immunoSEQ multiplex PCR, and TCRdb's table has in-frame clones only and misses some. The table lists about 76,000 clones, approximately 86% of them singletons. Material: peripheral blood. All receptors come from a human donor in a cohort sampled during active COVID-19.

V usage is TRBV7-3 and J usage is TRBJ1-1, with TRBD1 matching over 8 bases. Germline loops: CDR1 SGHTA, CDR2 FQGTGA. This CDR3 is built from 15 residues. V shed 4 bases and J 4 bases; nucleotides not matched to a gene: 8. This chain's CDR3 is CASSSQGAVFTEAFF. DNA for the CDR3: TGTGCCAGCAGCTCTCAGGGGGCTGTTTTCACTGAAGCTTTCTTT.

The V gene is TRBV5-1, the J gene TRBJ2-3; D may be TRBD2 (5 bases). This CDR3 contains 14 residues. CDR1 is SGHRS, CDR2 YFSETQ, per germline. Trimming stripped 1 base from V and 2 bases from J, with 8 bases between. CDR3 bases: TGCGCCAGCAGCTTGCAAGCGGCCACAGATACGCAGTATTTT. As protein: CASSLQAATDTQYF.

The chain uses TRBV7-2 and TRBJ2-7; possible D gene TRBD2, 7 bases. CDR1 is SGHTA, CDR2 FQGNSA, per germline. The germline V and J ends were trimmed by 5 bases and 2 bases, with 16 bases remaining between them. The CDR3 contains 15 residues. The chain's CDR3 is CASSATGRVTYEQYF. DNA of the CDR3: TGTGCCAGCAGCGCTACAGGGAGGGTTACCTACGAGCAGTACTTC.